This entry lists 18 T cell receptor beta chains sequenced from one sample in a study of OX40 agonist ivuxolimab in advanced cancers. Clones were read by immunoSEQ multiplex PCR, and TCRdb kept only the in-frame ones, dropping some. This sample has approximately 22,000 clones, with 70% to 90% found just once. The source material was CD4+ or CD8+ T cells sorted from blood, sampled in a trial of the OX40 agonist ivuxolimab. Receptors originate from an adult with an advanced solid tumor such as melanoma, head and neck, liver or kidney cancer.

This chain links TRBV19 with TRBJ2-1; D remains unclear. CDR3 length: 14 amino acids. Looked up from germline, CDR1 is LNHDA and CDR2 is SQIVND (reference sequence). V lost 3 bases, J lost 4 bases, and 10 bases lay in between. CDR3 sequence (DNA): TGTGCCAGTAGTATCGCTTCAGGTTACAATGAGCAGTTCTTC. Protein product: CASSIASGYNEQFF.

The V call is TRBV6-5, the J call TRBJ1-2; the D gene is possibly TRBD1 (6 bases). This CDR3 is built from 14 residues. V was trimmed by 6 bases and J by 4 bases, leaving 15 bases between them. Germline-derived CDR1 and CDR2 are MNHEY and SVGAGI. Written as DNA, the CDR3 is TGTGCCAGCAGCGAGGGGGGTTCCCTCTATGGCTACACCTTC. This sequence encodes CASSEGGSLYGYTF.

CDR3 in amino acids: CATSVGGGYEQYF. The CDR3 nucleotides are TGTGCCACCAGTGTCGGCGGGGGTTACGAGCAGTACTTC. This chain connects TRBV15 to TRBJ2-7; 7 bases fit TRBD2. The J segment lost 4 bases and the V segment lost 6 bases, leaving 6 bases of the junction unmatched. Germline V gene data show CDR1 as LNHNV and CDR2 as YYDKDF (reference sequence). This CDR3 is 13 amino acids long.

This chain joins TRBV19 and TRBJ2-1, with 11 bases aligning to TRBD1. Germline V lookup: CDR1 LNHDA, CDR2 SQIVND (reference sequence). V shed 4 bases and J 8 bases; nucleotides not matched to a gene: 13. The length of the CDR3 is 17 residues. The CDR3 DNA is TGTGCCAGTAGTACCACCGCGGACAGGGGGCCCTTGGATGAGCAGTTCTTC. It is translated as CASSTTADRGPLDEQFF.

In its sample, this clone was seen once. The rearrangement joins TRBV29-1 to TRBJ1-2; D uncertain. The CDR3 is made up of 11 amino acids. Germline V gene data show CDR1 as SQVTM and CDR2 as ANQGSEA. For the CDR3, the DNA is TGCAGGGACTCGGGAAACTATGGCTACACCTTC. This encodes CRDSGNYGYTF.

CDR3 in amino acids: CASSTRQGARYGYTF. The CDR3 nucleotides are TGTGCCAGCAGCACGAGACAGGGGGCGCGTTATGGCTACACCTTC. The chain has TRBV7-9 and TRBJ1-2; TRBD1 matches 10 bases. Germline assignment: CDR1 SEHNR and CDR2 FQNEAQ (reference sequence). The CDR3 loop spans 15 amino acids. V shed 5 bases, J shed 5 bases, and the junction held 8 bases outside the gene matches.

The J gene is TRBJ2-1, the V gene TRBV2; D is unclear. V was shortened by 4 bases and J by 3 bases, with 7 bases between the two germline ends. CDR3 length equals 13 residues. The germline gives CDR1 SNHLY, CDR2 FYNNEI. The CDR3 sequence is CASSGQDYNEQFF. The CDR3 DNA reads TGTGCCAGCAGTGGGCAGGACTACAATGAGCAGTTCTTC.

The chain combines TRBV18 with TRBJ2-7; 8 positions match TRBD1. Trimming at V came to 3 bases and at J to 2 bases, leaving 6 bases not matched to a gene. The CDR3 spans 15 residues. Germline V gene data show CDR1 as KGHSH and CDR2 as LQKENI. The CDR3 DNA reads TGTGCCAGCTCACCTGCCGGGACAGGTACCTACGAGCAGTACTTC. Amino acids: CASSPAGTGTYEQYF.

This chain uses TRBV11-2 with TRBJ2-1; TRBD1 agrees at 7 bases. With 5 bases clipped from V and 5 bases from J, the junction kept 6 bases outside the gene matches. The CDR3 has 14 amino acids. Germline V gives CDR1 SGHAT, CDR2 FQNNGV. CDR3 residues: CASSQGGPHNEQFF. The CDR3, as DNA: TGTGCCAGCAGCCAAGGGGGCCCCCACAATGAGCAGTTCTTC.

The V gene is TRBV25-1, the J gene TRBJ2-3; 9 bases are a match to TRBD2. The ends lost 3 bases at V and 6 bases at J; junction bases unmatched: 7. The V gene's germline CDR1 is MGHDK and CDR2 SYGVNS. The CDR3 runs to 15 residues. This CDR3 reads CASSEAGGPRDTQYF. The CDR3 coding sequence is TGTGCCAGCAGTGAGGCGGGAGGGCCCCGTGATACGCAGTATTTT.

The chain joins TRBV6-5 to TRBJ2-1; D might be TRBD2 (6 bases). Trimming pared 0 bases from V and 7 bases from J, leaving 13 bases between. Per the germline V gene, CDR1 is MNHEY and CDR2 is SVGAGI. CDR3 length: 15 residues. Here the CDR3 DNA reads TGTGCCAGCAGTTACTCGATTTCGGGGAGGAATGAGCAGTTCTTC. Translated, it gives CASSYSISGRNEQFF.

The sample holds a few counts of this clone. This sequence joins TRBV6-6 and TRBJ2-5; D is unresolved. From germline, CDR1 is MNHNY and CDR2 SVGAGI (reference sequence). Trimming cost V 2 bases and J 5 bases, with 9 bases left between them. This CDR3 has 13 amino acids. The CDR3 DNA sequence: TGTGCCAGCAGTTACCTCCCGGAGGAGACCCAGTACTTC. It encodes CASSYLPEETQYF.

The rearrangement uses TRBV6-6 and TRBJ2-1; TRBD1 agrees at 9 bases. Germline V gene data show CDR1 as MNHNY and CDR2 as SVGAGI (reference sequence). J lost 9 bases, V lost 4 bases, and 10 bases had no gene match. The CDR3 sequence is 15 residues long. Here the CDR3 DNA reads TGTGCCAGCAGTTCCCCGGACAGGGGTGATGCTGAGCAGTTCTTC. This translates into CASSSPDRGDAEQFF.

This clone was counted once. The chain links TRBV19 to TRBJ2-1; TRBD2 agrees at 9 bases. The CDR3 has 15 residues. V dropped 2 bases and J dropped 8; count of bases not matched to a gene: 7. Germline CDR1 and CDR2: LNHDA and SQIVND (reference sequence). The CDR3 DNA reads TGTGCCAGTAGTATATTAGGCGGGAGGGAGGATGAGCAGTTCTTC. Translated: CASSILGGREDEQFF.

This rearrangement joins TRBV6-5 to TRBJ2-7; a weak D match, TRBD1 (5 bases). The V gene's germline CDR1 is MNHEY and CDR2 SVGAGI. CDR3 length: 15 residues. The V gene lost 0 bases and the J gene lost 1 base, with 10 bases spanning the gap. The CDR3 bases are TGTGCCAGCAGTTACTCGCCAGGGATATCCTACGAGCAGTACTTC. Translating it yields CASSYSPGISYEQYF.

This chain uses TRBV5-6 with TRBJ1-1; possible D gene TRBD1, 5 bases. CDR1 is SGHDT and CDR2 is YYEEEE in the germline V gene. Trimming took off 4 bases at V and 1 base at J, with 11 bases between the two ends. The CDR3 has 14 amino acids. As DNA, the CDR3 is TGTGCCAGCAGCCCCGGGGCTGAGAACACTGAAGCTTTCTTT. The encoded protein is CASSPGAENTEAFF.

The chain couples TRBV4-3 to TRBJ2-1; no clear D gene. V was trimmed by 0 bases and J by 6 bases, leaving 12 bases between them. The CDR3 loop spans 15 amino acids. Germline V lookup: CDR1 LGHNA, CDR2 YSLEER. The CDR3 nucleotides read TGCGCCAGCAGCCAAGAGGCAAGCGCAGGCAATGAGCAGTTCTTC. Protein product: CASSQEASAGNEQFF.

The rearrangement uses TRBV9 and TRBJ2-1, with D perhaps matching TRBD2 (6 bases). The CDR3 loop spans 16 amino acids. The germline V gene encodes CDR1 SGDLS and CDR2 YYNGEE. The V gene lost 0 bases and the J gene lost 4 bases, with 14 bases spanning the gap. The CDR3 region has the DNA TGTGCCAGCAGCGTAGATTCAGCGGGTGCTTACAATGAGCAGTTCTTC. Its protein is CASSVDSAGAYNEQFF.